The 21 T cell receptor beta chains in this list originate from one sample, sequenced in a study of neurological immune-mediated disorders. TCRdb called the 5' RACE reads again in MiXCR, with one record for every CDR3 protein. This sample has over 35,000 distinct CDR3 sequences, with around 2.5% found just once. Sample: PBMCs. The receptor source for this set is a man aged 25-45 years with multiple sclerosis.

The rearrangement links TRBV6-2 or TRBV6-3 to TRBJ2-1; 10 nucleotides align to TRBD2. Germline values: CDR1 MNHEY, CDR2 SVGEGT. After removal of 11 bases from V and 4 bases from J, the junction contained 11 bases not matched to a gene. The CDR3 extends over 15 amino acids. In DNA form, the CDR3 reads TGTGCCGGAGCCCCAAGCGGGAGGGTTTACAATGAGCAGTTCTTC. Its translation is CAGAPSGRVYNEQFF.

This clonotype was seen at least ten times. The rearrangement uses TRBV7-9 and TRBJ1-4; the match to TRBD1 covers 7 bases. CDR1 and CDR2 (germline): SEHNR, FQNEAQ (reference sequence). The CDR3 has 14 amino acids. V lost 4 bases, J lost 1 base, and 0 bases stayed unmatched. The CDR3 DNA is TGTGCCAGCAGCTGGGACAGAACTAATGAAAAACTGTTTTTT. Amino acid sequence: CASSWDRTNEKLFF.

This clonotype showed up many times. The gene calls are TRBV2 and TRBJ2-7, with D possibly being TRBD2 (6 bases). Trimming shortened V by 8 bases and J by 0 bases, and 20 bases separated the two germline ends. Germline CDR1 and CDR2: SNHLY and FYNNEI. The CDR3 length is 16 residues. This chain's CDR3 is CASSSTAGGSSYEQYF. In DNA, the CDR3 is TGTGCCAGCTCCTCCACAGCGGGTGGGAGCTCCTACGAGCAGTACTTC.

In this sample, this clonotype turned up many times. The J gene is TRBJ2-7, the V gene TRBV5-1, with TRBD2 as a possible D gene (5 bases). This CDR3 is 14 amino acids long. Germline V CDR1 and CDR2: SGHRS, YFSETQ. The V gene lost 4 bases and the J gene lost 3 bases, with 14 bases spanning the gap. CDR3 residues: CASSQLAPSYEQYF. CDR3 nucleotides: TGCGCCAGCAGCCAGCTAGCCCCAAGCTACGAGCAGTACTTC.

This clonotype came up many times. In nucleotides, the CDR3 is TGTGCCAGCAGCCCTCTCACCGGGACAGGGGGCATTGAGCAGTTCTTC. It encodes CASSPLTGTGGIEQFF. The chain links TRBV7-2 to TRBJ2-1, with 12 bases identical to TRBD1. V lost 5 bases to trimming and J lost 9 bases; unmatched junction nucleotides: 11. This CDR3 has 16 residues. Germline loops: CDR1 SGHTA, CDR2 FQGNSA. The full variable domain, rest sourced from reference TRBV7-2 and TRBJ2-1, is GAGVSQSPSNKVTEKGKDVELRCDPISGHTALYWYRQSLGQGLEFLIYFQGNSAPDKSGLPSDRFSAERTGGSVSTLTIQRTQQEDSAVYLCASSPLTGTGGIEQFFGPGTRLTVL.

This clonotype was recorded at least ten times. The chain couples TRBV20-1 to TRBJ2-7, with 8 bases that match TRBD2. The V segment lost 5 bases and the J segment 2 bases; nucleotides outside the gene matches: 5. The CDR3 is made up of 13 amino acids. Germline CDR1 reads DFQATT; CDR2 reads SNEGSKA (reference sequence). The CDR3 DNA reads TGCAGTGCTTTGAGTAGCGGGGCCTACGAGCAGTACTTC. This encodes CSALSSGAYEQYF.

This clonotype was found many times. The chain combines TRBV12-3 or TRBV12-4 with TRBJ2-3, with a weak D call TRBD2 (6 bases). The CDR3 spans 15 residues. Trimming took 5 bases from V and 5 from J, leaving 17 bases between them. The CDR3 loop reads CASSPGDLRGDTQYF. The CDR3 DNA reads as TGTGCCAGCAGTCCTGGAGACTTGCGGGGAGATACGCAGTATTTT.

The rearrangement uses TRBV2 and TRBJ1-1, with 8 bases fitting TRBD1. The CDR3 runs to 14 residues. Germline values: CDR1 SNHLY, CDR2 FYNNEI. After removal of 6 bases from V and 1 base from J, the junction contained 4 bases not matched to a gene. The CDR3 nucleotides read TGTGCCAGCAGAAACGACAGGGGGAACACTGAAGCTTTCTTT. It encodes CASRNDRGNTEAFF.

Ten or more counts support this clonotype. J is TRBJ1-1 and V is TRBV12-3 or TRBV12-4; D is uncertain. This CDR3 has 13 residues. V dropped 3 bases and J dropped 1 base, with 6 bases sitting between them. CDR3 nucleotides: TGTGCCAGCAGTTTCTGGGGGAACACTGAAGCTTTCTTT. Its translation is CASSFWGNTEAFF.

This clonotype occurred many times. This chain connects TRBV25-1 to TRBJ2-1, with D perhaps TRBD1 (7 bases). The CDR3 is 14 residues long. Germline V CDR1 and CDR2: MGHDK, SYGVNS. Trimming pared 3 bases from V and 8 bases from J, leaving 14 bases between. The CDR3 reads CASSELQGRHEQFF. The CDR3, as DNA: TGTGCCAGCAGTGAGCTACAGGGGAGGCATGAGCAGTTCTTC. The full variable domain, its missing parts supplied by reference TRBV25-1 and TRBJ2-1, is EADIYQTPRYLVIGTGKKITLECSQTMGHDKMYWYQQDPGMELHLIHYSYGVNSTEKGDLSSESTVSRIRTEHFPLTLESARPSHTSQYLCASSELQGRHEQFFGPGTRLTVL.

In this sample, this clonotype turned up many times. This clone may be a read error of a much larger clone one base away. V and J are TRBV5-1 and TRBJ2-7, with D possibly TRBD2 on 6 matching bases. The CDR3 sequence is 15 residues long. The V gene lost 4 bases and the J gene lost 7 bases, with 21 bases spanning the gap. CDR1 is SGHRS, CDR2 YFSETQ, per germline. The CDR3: CASSLDGGFKEEQYF. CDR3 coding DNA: TGCGCCAGCAGCCTGGATGGGGGGTTCAAGGAAGAGCAGTACTTC.

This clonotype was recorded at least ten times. Here the CDR3 DNA reads TGTGCCAGCTCCCTGGCGGAGGGTGGGAATGAGCAGTTCTTC. This translates into CASSLAEGGNEQFF. V gene TRBV6-4 combines with J gene TRBJ2-1, with TRBD2 as a possible D gene (6 bases). Trimming removed 8 bases from V and 7 bases from J, with 18 bases in between. CDR1 MRHNA and CDR2 SNTAGT come from the germline V gene. The CDR3 loop spans 14 amino acids.

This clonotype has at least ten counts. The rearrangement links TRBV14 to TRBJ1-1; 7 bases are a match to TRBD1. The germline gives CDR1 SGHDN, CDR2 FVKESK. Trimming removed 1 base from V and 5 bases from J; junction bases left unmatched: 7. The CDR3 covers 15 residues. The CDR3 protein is CASSQALGQTTEAFF. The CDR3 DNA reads TGTGCCAGCAGCCAAGCCCTGGGACAGACAACTGAAGCTTTCTTT.

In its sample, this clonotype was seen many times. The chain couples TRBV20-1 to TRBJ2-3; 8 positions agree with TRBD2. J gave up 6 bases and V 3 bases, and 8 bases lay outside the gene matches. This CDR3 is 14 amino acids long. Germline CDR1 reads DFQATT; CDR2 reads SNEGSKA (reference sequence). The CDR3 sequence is CSARPTGGWDTQYF. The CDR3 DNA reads TGCAGTGCTAGGCCCACGGGGGGGTGGGATACGCAGTATTTT.

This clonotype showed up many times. Here the CDR3 reads CASSLERHTEAFF. The CDR3, as DNA: TGCGCCAGCAGCTTGGAAAGACACACTGAAGCTTTCTTT. The J gene is TRBJ1-1, the V gene TRBV5-1; D gene ambiguous. CDR3 length: 13 residues. Germline CDR1 and CDR2: SGHRS and YFSETQ. V lost 0 bases and J 3 bases, leaving 6 bases between the germline ends.

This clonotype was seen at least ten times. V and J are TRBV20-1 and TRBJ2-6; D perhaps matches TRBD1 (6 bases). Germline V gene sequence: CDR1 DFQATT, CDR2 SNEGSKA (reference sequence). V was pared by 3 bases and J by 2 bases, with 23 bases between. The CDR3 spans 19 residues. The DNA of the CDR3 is TGCAGTGCTAGGGGGTTGGCAGGGGTGCGGAGTGCTGGGGCCAACGTCCTGACTTTC. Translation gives CSARGLAGVRSAGANVLTF.

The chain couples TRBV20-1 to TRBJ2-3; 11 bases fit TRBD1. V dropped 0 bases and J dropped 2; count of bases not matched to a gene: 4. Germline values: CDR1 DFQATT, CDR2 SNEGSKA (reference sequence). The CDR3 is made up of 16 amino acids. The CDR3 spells CSARDQGQGVTDTQYF. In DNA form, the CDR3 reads TGCAGTGCTAGAGATCAGGGACAGGGGGTCACAGATACGCAGTATTTT.

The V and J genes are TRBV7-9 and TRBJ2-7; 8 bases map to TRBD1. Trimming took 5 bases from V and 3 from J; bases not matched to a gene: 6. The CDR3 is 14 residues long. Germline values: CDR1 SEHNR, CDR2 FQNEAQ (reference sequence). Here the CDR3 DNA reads TGTGCCAGCAGCAACCCCGGACAGGGCTACGAGCAGTACTTC. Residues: CASSNPGQGYEQYF.

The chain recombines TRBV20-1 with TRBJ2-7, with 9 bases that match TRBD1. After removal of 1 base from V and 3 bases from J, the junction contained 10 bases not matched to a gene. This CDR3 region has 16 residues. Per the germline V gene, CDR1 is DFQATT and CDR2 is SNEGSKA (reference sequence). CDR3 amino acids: CSARGPGQGTGYEQYF. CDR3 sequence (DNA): TGCAGTGCTAGAGGCCCGGGACAGGGTACCGGCTACGAGCAGTACTTC.

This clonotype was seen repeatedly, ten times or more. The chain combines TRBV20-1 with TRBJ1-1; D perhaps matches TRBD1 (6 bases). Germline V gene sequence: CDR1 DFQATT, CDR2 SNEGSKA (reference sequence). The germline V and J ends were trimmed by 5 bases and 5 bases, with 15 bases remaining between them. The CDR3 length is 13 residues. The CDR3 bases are TGCAGTGCTGAAGACAGGTACAAAACTGAAGCTTTCTTT. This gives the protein CSAEDRYKTEAFF.

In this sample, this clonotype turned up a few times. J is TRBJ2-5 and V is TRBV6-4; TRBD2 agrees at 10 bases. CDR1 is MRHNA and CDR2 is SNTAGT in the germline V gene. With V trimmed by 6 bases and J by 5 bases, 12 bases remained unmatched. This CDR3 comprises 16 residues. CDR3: CASSPGVAGGRETQYF. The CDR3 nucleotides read TGTGCCAGCAGCCCCGGGGTAGCGGGAGGACGGGAGACCCAGTACTTC.